The clone carrying this T cell receptor beta chain was seen more than once but under ten times. What it binds is unknown. Unmatched junction bases numbered 17, after V lost 4 bases and J lost 3 bases. CDR1 is MDHEN, CDR2 SYDVKM, per germline. The CDR3 runs to 18 residues. Unique molecular identifiers were built into the TCRbeta library. A single record per CDR3 protein comes from TCRdb applying MiXCR to the PCR reads. Among around 800,000 distinct CDR3 sequences, around 15% were seen once, and the ten largest hold approximately 5%. This sample is part of a study of T-cell reconstitution after alpha-beta-depleted transplantation in children. Study-level results: Expanded graft clones numbering several hundred reportedly gave rise to alpha-beta T cells about two months after transplant. Some patients' high day-60 TCRbeta diversity was traced to surviving recipient T cells and thymic progenitors. Newly produced T cells mostly provided counts and TCRbeta diversity after one year, as hyperexpanded clones declined.

The gene calls are TRBV28 and TRBJ2-7; TRBD2 matches 8 bases. The sample in question was PBMCs, mostly from graft donor cells, obtained 360 days after TCRalphabeta/CD19-depleted stem cell transplant. This sequence originates from a male patient younger than 18 who had a stem cell transplant for acute lymphoblastic leukemia, so the T cells may come from the graft donor. This chain's CDR3 is CASSSPSPGGPSSYEQYF. The CDR3 nucleotides are TGTGCCAGCAGTTCCCCGTCACCGGGAGGGCCTAGTAGCTACGAGCAGTACTTC. The complete variable domain, with remaining parts taken from reference TRBV28 and TRBJ2-7, reads DVKVTQSSRYLVKRTGEKVFLECVQDMDHENMFWYRQDPGLGLRLIYFSYDVKMKEKGDIPEGYSVSREKKERFSLILESASTNQTSMYLCASSSPSPGGPSSYEQYFGPGTRLTVT.